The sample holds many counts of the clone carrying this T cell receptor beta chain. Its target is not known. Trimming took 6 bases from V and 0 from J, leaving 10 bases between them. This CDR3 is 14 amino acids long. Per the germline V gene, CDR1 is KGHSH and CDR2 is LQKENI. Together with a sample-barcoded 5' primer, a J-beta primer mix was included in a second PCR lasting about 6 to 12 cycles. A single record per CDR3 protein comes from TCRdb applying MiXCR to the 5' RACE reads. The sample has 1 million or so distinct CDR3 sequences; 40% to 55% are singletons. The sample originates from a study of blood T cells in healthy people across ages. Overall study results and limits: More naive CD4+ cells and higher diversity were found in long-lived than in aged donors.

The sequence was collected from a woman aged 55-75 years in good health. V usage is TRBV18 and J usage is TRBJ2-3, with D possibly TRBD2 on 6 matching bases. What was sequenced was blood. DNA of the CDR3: TGTGCCAGCTCCCCAGGACTAAGCACAGATACGCAGTATTTT. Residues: CASSPGLSTDTQYF.